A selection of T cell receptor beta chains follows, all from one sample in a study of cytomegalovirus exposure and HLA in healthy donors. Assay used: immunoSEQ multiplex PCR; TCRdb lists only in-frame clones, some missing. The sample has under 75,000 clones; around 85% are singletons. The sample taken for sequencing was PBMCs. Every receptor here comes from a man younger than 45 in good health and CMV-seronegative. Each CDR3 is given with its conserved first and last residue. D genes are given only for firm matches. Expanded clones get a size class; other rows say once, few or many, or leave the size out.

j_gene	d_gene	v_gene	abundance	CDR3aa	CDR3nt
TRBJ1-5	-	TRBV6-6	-	CASRPPGVDQPQHF	TGTGCCAGCAGACCCCCGGGGGTCGATCAGCCCCAGCATTTT
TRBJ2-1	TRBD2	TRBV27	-	CASSSSGGGSYNEQFF	TGTGCCAGCAGTTCTAGCGGGGGGGGATCCTACAATGAGCAGTTCTTC
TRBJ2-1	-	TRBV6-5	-	CASSVGGRREQFF	TGTGCCAGTTCGGTCGGGGGTCGTAGGGAGCAGTTCTTC
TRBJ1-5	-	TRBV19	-	CASSKGHFNQPQHF	TGTGCCAGTAGTAAGGGACACTTCAATCAGCCCCAGCATTTT
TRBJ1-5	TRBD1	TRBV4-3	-	CASSQGTGNSNQPQHF	TGCGCCAGCAGCCAAGGGACAGGGAATAGCAATCAGCCCCAGCATTTT
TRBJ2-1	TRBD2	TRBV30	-	CAWSVGAGVHEQFF	TGTGCCTGGAGTGTAGGGGCGGGAGTCCATGAGCAGTTCTTC
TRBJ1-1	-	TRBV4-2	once	CASSAGGNTEAFF	TGTGCCAGCAGCGCGGGGGGGAACACTGAAGCTTTCTTT
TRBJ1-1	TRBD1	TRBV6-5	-	CASSYGDRGAEAFF	TGTGCCAGCAGTTATGGGGACAGGGGGGCTGAAGCTTTCTTT
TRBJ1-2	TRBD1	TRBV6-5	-	CASSPQGADYGYTF	TGTGCCAGCAGTCCACAGGGGGCGGACTATGGCTACACCTTC
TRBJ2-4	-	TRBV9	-	CASSGRDTAKNIQYF	TGTGCCAGCAGCGGCCGGGACACAGCCAAAAACATTCAGTACTTC
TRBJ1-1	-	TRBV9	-	CASSLSSGYTEAFF	TGTGCCAGCAGCCTTAGTTCGGGGTACACTGAAGCTTTCTTT